One and the same sample provided the 17 T cell receptor beta chains below, sequenced in a study of blood T cell repertoires in COVID-19. The protocol was immunoSEQ multiplex PCR, while the TCRdb copy is restricted to in-frame clones and leaves out a portion. The sample lists fewer than 300,000 clones, more than 75% occurring once. Sample: peripheral blood. Source of these receptors: a woman aged 35 to 49 who had recovered from COVID-19.

The CDR3 region is CASSSGIGAFF. Written as DNA, the CDR3 is TGTGCCAGCAGCTCCGGAATCGGGGCTTTCTTT. V and J are TRBV7-9 and TRBJ1-1, with unresolved D. The CDR3 spans 11 residues. Germline V gene sequence: CDR1 SEHNR, CDR2 FQNEAQ (reference sequence). V was trimmed by 4 bases and J by 11 bases, leaving 11 bases between them.

J is TRBJ2-5 and V is TRBV9; D possibly corresponds to TRBD1 (5 bases). Deletions cut 1 base from V and 5 bases from J, with 9 bases between. CDR3 length: 13 amino acids. Germline V gives CDR1 SGDLS, CDR2 YYNGEE. The CDR3 sequence is CASSVSGRETQYF. CDR3 sequence (DNA): TGTGCCAGCAGCGTATCAGGGCGGGAGACCCAGTACTTC.

This sequence joins TRBV11-2 and TRBJ1-4; 10 nucleotides line up with TRBD1. J was trimmed by 7 bases and V by 5 bases; bases with no gene match: 13. The CDR3 covers 17 residues. Looked up from germline, CDR1 is SGHAT and CDR2 is FQNNGV. The CDR3 here is CASSLARYGTGAEKLFF. Here the CDR3 DNA reads TGTGCCAGCAGCCTAGCGCGGTATGGGACAGGGGCTGAAAAACTGTTTTTT.

The chain's CDR3 is CASRGSGESLEQYF. The CDR3 region has the DNA TGCGCCAGCCGGGGTAGCGGGGAATCTCTCGAGCAGTACTTC. The rearrangement links TRBV5-1 to TRBJ2-7; 8 bases agree with TRBD2. V shed 7 bases and J 6 bases; nucleotides not matched to a gene: 12. This CDR3 spans 14 amino acids. CDR1 is SGHRS and CDR2 is YFSETQ in the germline V gene.

The rearrangement joins TRBV19 to TRBJ1-1; no firm D call. From germline, CDR1 is LNHDA and CDR2 SQIVND (reference sequence). The CDR3 contains 12 residues. The V gene lost 4 bases and the J gene lost 3 bases, with 6 bases spanning the gap. CDR3 sequence: CASSSRDTEAFF. CDR3 bases: TGTGCCAGTAGTAGCCGGGACACTGAAGCTTTCTTT.

The J gene is TRBJ2-3, the V gene TRBV4-3, with D tentatively TRBD2 (5 bases). V lost 6 bases to trimming and J lost 1 base, with 14 bases between them. The CDR3 length is 15 residues. Per germline, CDR1 LGHNA and CDR2 YSLEER. This CDR3 is CASRPDFLGTDTQYF. Written as DNA, the CDR3 is TGCGCCAGCAGACCGGACTTTCTTGGCACAGATACGCAGTATTTT.

The V and J genes are TRBV6-2 or TRBV6-3 and TRBJ2-7; a possible D gene is TRBD1 (5 bases). Deletions cut 2 bases from V and 3 bases from J, with 8 bases between. Germline V gene data show CDR1 as MNHEY and CDR2 as SVGEGT. This CDR3 is 13 amino acids long. The CDR3 nucleotides are TGTGCCAGCAGTTACGGGGCAGACTACGAGCAGTACTTC. It codes for CASSYGADYEQYF.

The rearrangement uses TRBV5-1 and TRBJ1-2, with D maybe TRBD1 (6 bases). Germline lookup yields CDR1 SGHRS and CDR2 YFSETQ. The CDR3 totals 17 residues. V gave up 7 bases and J gave up 1 base, with 23 bases separating them. For the CDR3, the DNA is TGCGCCAGCTCTCCCGGGACATTCGGTACCCTTAACTATGGCTACACCTTC. Residues: CASSPGTFGTLNYGYTF.

This chain joins TRBV5-1 and TRBJ2-7; perhaps TRBD2 as D (5 bases). The length of the CDR3 is 16 residues. CDR1 and CDR2 (germline): SGHRS, YFSETQ. Trimming stripped 2 bases from V and 3 bases from J, with 18 bases between. In DNA, the CDR3 is TGCGCCAGCAGCTTAGGGCCCAAGGACTCCCTCTACGAGCAGTACTTC. As protein: CASSLGPKDSLYEQYF.

The V and J genes are TRBV6-5 and TRBJ1-6; D gene uncertain. CDR1 and CDR2 (germline): MNHEY, SVGAGI. V lost 5 bases and J 5 bases, leaving 10 bases between the germline ends. The CDR3 extends over 14 amino acids. CDR3 sequence reads: CASSQRGDNSPLHF. DNA for the CDR3: TGTGCCAGCAGTCAAAGAGGTGATAATTCACCCCTCCACTTT.

The CDR3 spells CASTPITGRGQFF. CDR3 in DNA: TGTGCCAGCACCCCAATAACAGGAAGAGGGCAGTTCTTC. This sequence joins TRBV5-4 and TRBJ2-1; TRBD1 might be the D (5 bases). Trimming took 6 bases from V and 12 from J, leaving 19 bases between them. The CDR3 spans 13 residues. Germline V gene lookup returns CDR1 SGHNT and CDR2 YYREEE (reference sequence).

The chain has TRBV7-2 and TRBJ2-3, with no clear D. The CDR3 covers 12 residues. The V and J ends lost 4 bases and 0 bases respectively, with 2 bases between them. Looked up from germline, CDR1 is SGHTA and CDR2 is FQGNSA. DNA for the CDR3: TGTGCCAGCAGCTCTAGCACAGATACGCAGTATTTT. Amino acids: CASSSSTDTQYF.

The V gene is TRBV19, the J gene TRBJ1-4; TRBD1 is a possible D gene (5 bases). V was shortened by 2 bases and J by 3 bases, with 7 bases between the two germline ends. Looked up from germline, CDR1 is LNHDA and CDR2 is SQIVND (reference sequence). The CDR3 length is 14 residues. CDR3 in DNA: TGTGCCAGTAGTATAATGGGGCCTAATGAAAAACTGTTTTTT. Its protein is CASSIMGPNEKLFF.

Note on this clone: The same CDR3 arises from other DNA sequences in this sample as well. This chain connects TRBV28 to TRBJ2-7; D perhaps matches TRBD1 (5 bases). V lost 2 bases and J 0 bases, leaving 8 bases between the germline ends. CDR1 is MDHEN, CDR2 SYDVKM, per germline. The CDR3 runs 14 residues. CDR3 in DNA: TGTGCCAGCAGTTTAGGACACCTCTCCTACGAGCAGTACTTC. It translates to CASSLGHLSYEQYF.

This clone was seen a single time. The chain is built from TRBV11-2 and TRBJ2-1; 8 nucleotides line up with TRBD2. The V and J ends lost 6 bases and 3 bases, in that order; junction bases with no gene match: 7. The CDR3 consists of 15 residues. Germline assignment: CDR1 SGHAT and CDR2 FQNNGV. CDR3 in amino acids: CASSLTSGVYNEQFF. The DNA for the CDR3 is TGTGCCAGCAGTCTTACTAGCGGCGTCTACAATGAGCAGTTCTTC.

The CDR3 DNA reads as TGTGCCAGCTCACCAGGGGCCCACTTAGGAGGCTACACCTTC. Translation: CASSPGAHLGGYTF. V is TRBV18 and J is TRBJ1-2; tentatively, D is TRBD1 (5 bases). The CDR3 has 14 residues. The V gene's germline CDR1 is KGHSH and CDR2 LQKENI. The V end lost 2 bases, the J end lost 8 bases, and 15 bases lay between the germline ends.

This chain connects TRBV10-3 to TRBJ1-1, with 9 bases identical to TRBD1. Germline V gene data show CDR1 as ENHRY and CDR2 as SYGVKD. This CDR3 has 15 residues. V lost 4 bases and J lost 5; bases outside the gene matches: 8. CDR3 sequence reads: CAISARGQGGTEAFF. The CDR3 bases are TGTGCCATCAGTGCTAGGGGACAGGGAGGTACTGAAGCTTTCTTT.